The 7 T cell receptor beta chains below come from one sample, sequenced in a study of T cells in Graves' hyperthyroidism and ophthalmopathy. Amplified regions were TCR beta CDR3 sequences from RNA transcripts. In the first-round RT-PCR of the TCR CDR3, the HTBI primer set was used. MiXCR, applied by TCRdb to the multiplex PCR reads, yields one record per CDR3 protein. Found here are 650,000 to 700,000 distinct CDR3 sequences, 17% of them singletons; the top ten hold around 16%. Material: blood. All receptors derive from a man aged 50 to 60 with Graves' hyperthyroidism.

This clonotype was observed many times. The rearrangement joins TRBV27 to TRBJ2-2, with 9 bases lining up with TRBD2. The ends lost 0 bases at V and 4 bases at J; junction bases unmatched: 3. The germline V gene has CDR1 MNHEY and CDR2 SMNVEV (reference sequence). This CDR3 has 16 amino acids. CDR3 protein: CASSLSSGSFTGELFF. CDR3 DNA sequence: TGTGCCAGCAGTTTATCTAGCGGGAGTTTCACCGGGGAGCTGTTTTTT.

The chain employs TRBV9 and TRBJ2-1; D is perhaps TRBD2 (5 bases). The CDR3 loop spans 11 amino acids. Germline CDR1 and CDR2: SGDLS and YYNGEE. Trimming pared 4 bases from V and 14 bases from J, leaving 13 bases between. The CDR3 coding sequence is TGTGCCAGCAGCTCCGAGGGTAGAAAGTTCTTC. Translating gives CASSSEGRKFF.

The chain links TRBV18 to TRBJ1-2, with D unresolved. Germline CDR1 KGHSH, CDR2 LQKENI. Trimming pared 5 bases from V and 7 bases from J, leaving 14 bases between. This CDR3 comprises 13 residues. CDR3 sequence reads: CASSEKPVGGYTF. For the CDR3, the DNA is TGTGCCAGCTCAGAAAAGCCCGTAGGTGGCTACACCTTC.

This clonotype occurred a few times. This chain joins TRBV27 and TRBJ1-1; the D gene is possibly TRBD1 (5 bases). V lost 7 bases to trimming and J lost 0 bases, with 12 bases between them. This CDR3 contains 14 residues. Germline CDR1 MNHEY, CDR2 SMNVEV (reference sequence). The CDR3 DNA follows: TGTGCCAGCAAATCCGACAGACTGAACACTGAAGCTTTCTTT. Translation: CASKSDRLNTEAFF.

This clonotype was observed at least ten times. The rearrangement uses TRBV20-1 and TRBJ2-7; TRBD2 agrees at 13 bases. J gave up 2 bases and V 5 bases, and 9 bases lay outside the gene matches. CDR1 and CDR2 from the germline V gene are DFQATT and SNEGSKA (reference sequence). CDR3 length: 16 residues. In DNA form, the CDR3 reads TGCAGTGCTGTAAGACTAGCGGGAGGATCGCCCTACGAGCAGTACTTC. As protein: CSAVRLAGGSPYEQYF.

V and J are TRBV29-1 and TRBJ2-4; possibly TRBD1 or TRBD2 for D (5 bases each). The CDR3 has 14 residues. Germline CDR1 and CDR2: SQVTM and ANQGSEA. V lost 3 bases, J lost 8 bases, and 17 bases lay in between. CDR3 sequence reads: CSVDAGGGRDIQYF. The CDR3 DNA is TGCAGCGTTGACGCAGGTGGGGGTAGGGACATTCAGTACTTC. The whole variable domain, remainder taken from reference TRBV29-1 and TRBJ2-4, is SAVISQKPSRDICQRGTSLTIQCQVDSQVTMMFWYRQQPGQSLTLIATANQGSEATYESGFVIDKFPISRPNLTFSTLTVSNMSPEDSSIYLCSVDAGGGRDIQYFGAGTRLSVL.

This clonotype showed up just a few times. The rearrangement joins TRBV18 to TRBJ2-6; a possible D gene is TRBD2 (6 bases). Trimming shortened V by 0 bases and J by 1 base, and 13 bases separated the two germline ends. Germline CDR1 is KGHSH and CDR2 is LQKENI. This CDR3 region has 18 residues. CDR3 nucleotide sequence: TGTGCCAGCTCACCACCGGGTAGCGGAGCTTCTGGGGCCAACGTCCTGACTTTC. It encodes CASSPPGSGASGANVLTF. Complete variable domain (other parts from reference TRBV18 and TRBJ2-6): NAGVMQNPRHLVRRRGQEARLRCSPMKGHSHVYWYRQLPEEGLKFMVYLQKENIIDESGMPKERFSAEFPKEGPSILRIQQVVRGDSAAYFCASSPPGSGASGANVLTFGAGSRLTVL.